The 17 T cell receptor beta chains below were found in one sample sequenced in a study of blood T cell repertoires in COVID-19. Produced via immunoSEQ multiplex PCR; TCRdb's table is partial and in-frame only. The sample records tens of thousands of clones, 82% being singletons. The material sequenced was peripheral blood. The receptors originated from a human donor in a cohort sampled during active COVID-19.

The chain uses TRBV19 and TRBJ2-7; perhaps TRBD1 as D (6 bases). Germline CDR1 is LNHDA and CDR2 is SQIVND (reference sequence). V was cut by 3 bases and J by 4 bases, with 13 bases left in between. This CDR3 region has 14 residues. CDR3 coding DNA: TGTGCCAGTAGTATCGAGGTCAGGGGTTACGAGCAGTACTTC. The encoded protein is CASSIEVRGYEQYF.

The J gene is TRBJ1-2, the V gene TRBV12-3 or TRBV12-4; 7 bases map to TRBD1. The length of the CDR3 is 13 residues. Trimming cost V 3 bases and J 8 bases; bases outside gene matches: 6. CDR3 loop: CASSFSARGGYTF. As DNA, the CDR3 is TGTGCCAGCAGTTTCTCCGCCAGGGGGGGCTACACCTTC.

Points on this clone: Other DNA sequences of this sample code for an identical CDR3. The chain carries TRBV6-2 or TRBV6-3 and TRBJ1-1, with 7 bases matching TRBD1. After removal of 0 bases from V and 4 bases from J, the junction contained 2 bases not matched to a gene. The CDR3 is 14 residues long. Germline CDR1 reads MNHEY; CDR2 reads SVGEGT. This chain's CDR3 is CASSYSGGSTEAFF. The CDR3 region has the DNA TGTGCCAGCAGTTACTCAGGGGGCTCCACTGAAGCTTTCTTT.

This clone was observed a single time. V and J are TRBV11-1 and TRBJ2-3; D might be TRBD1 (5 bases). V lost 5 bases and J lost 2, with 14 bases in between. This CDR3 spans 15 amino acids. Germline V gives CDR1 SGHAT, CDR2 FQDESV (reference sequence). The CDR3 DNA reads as TGTGCCAGCAGCCGCGCAGGGTCCTTCACAGATACGCAGTATTTT. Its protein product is CASSRAGSFTDTQYF.

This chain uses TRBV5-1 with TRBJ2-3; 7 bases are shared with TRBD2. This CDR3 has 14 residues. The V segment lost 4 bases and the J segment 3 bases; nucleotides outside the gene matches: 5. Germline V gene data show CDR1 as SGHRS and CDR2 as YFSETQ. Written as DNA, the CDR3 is TGCGCCAGCAGCCCCGGACTAGATACAGATACGCAGTATTTT. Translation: CASSPGLDTDTQYF.

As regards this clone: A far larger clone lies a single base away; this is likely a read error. The CDR3 loop reads CASSFGNTGELFF. As DNA, the CDR3 is TGTGCCAGCAGCTTCGGGAACACCGGGGAGCTGTTTTTT. The J gene is TRBJ2-2, the V gene TRBV7-9; D gene ambiguous. The V end was cut by 3 bases, the J end by 1 base, with 3 bases between. In germline, CDR1 is SEHNR, CDR2 FQNEAQ (reference sequence). This CDR3 spans 13 amino acids.

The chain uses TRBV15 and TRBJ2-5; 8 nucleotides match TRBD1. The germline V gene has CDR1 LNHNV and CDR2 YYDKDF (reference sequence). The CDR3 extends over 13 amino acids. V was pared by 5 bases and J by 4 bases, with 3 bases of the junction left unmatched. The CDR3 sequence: CATSLDRGETQYF. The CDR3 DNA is TGTGCCACCAGCCTCGACAGGGGAGAGACCCAGTACTTC.

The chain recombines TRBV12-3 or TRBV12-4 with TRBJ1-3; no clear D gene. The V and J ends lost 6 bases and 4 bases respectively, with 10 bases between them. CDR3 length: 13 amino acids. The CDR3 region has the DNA TGTGCCAGCAGACAGTACTCCGGAAACACCATATATTTT. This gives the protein CASRQYSGNTIYF.

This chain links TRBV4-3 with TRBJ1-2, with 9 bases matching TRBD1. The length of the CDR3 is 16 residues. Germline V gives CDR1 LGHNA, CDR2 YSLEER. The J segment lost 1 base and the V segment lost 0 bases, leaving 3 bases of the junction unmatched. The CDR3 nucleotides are TGCGCCAGCAGCCAAGACTGGACAGGGGATAACTATGGCTACACCTTC. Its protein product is CASSQDWTGDNYGYTF.

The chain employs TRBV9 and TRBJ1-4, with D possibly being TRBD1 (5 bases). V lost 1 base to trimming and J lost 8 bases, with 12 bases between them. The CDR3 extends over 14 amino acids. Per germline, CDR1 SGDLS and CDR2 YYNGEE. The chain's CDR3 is CASSVNGGGEKLFF. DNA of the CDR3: TGTGCCAGCAGCGTAAACGGGGGTGGGGAAAAACTGTTTTTT.

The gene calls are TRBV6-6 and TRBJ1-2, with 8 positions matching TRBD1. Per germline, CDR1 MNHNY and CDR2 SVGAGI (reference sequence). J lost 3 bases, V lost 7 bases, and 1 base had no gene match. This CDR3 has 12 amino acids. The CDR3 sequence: CASKQGDYGYTF. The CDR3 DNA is TGTGCCAGCAAACAGGGGGACTATGGCTACACCTTC.

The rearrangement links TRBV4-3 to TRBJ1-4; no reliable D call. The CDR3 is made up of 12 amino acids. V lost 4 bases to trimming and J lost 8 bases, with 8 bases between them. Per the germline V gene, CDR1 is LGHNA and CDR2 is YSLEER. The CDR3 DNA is TGCGCCAGCAGCCGACAAGAGGAAAAACTGTTTTTT. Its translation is CASSRQEEKLFF.

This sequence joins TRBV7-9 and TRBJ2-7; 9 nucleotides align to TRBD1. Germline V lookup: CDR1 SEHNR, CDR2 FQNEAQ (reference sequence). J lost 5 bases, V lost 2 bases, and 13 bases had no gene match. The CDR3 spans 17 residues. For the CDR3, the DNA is TGTGCCAGCAGCTTAAGTCCCGGGACAGGGATCTTCCACGAGCAGTACTTC. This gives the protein CASSLSPGTGIFHEQYF.

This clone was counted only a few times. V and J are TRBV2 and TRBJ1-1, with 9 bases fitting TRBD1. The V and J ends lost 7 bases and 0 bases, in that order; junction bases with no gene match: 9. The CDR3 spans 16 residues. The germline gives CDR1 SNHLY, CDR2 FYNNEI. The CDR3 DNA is TGTGCCAGCACACAACAGGGGGCTTCCCTGAACACTGAAGCTTTCTTT. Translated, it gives CASTQQGASLNTEAFF.

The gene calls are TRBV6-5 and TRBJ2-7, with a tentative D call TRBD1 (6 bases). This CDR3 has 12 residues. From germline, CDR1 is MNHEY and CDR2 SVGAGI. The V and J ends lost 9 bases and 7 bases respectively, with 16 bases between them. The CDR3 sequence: CASRRDMEEQYF. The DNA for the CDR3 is TGTGCCAGTAGAAGGGACATGGAAGAGCAGTACTTC.

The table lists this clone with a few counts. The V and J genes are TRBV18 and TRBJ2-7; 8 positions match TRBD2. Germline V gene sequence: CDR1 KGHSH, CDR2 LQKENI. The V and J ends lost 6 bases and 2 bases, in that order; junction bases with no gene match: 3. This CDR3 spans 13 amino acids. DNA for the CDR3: TGTGCCAGCTCCGGTAGCGGGGCCTACGAGCAGTACTTC. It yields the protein CASSGSGAYEQYF.

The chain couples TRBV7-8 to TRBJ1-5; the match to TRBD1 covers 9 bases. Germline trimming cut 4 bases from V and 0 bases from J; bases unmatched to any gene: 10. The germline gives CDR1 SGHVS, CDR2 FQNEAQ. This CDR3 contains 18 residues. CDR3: CASSSGWGTGFSNQPQHF. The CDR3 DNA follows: TGTGCCAGCAGCTCAGGTTGGGGGACAGGGTTTAGCAATCAGCCCCAGCATTTT.